This T cell receptor (beta chain) stems from a study of OX40 agonist ivuxolimab in advanced cancers. This clone was counted only a few times. Repertoires were generated with immunoSEQ multiplex PCR, while TCRdb's copy carries only in-frame clones and drops some. The table includes 45,000 to 55,000 clones, roughly 80% detected once. The receptor's source is an adult with an advanced solid tumor such as melanoma, head and neck, liver or kidney cancer. The sequencing here drew on CD4+ or CD8+ T cells sorted from blood, taken in a trial of the OX40 agonist ivuxolimab.

The CDR3 spells CASSLVRGASYNEQFF. CDR3 coding DNA: TGTGCCAGCAGCTTAGTGCGGGGGGCCTCCTACAATGAGCAGTTCTTC. J is TRBJ2-1 and V is TRBV7-9, with 8 bases matching TRBD2. The V gene's germline CDR1 is SEHNR and CDR2 FQNEAQ (reference sequence). V dropped 1 base and J dropped 0; count of bases not matched to a gene: 2. This CDR3 is 16 amino acids long.